This entry lists 19 T cell receptor beta chains sequenced from one sample in a study of read filtering for tumor transcriptome and immune sequencing. This library used approximately 0.4 ug RNA and molecular barcoded adaptors spanning alpha/delta and beta/gamma chains. Each CDR3 protein gets one entry after TCRdb re-called the reads with MiXCR. The sample carries 49,000 or so distinct CDR3 sequences, roughly 12% recorded once. Material: a population of CD138-negative cells sorted from bone marrow. These receptor sequences come from a donor older than 35 with multiple myeloma.

Worth noting for this clonotype: This may arise from a read error, as a much more abundant clone is one base away. The chain couples TRBV27 to TRBJ1-1; D gene uncertain. Trimming pared 8 bases from V and 0 bases from J, leaving 10 bases between. Germline lookup yields CDR1 MNHEY and CDR2 SMNVEV (reference sequence). The CDR3 length is 13 residues. For the CDR3, the DNA is TGTGCCAGCGGCTCACGGATGAACACTGAAGCTTTCTTT. Amino acid sequence: CASGSRMNTEAFF.

This clonotype has just one count. This may stem from a read error, because a much larger clone lies one nucleotide away. The gene calls are TRBV7-9 and TRBJ2-1; 7 bases align to TRBD2. Germline loops: CDR1 SEHNR, CDR2 FQNEAQ (reference sequence). CDR3 length equals 16 residues. The CDR3 reads CASSPKEAGSYSEQFF. Written as DNA, the CDR3 is TGTGCCAGCAGTCCAAAGGAAGCGGGGTCCTACAGTGAGCAGTTCTTC. The entire variable domain, with the rest obtained from reference TRBV7-9 and TRBJ2-1, is as follows: DTGVSQNPRHKITKRGQNVTFRCDPISEHNRLYWYRQTLGQGPEFLTYFQNEAQLEKSRLLSDRFSAERPKGSFSTLEIQRTEQGDSAMYLCASSPKEAGSYSEQFFGPGTRLTVL.

This clonotype showed up many times. The chain joins TRBV7-9 to TRBJ2-1, with 11 bases that match TRBD2. CDR3 length: 16 amino acids. Per the germline V gene, CDR1 is SEHNR and CDR2 is FQNEAQ (reference sequence). Unmatched junction bases numbered 9, after V lost 5 bases and J lost 6 bases. CDR3 nucleotide sequence: TGTGCCAGCAGCCCGACGACTAGCGGGAAGGTCAATGAGCAGTTCTTC. This sequence encodes CASSPTTSGKVNEQFF.

This clonotype was detected only a few times. The rearrangement uses TRBV29-1 and TRBJ2-1; 8 bases line up with TRBD2. Germline V gene sequence: CDR1 SQVTM, CDR2 ANQGSEA. CDR3 length: 14 amino acids. The V segment lost 5 bases and the J segment 4 bases; nucleotides outside the gene matches: 7. The chain's CDR3 is CSVKTSDAYNEQFF. The DNA of the CDR3 is TGCAGCGTTAAGACTAGCGACGCTTACAATGAGCAGTTCTTC.

Comment on this clonotype: This may arise from a read error, as a much more abundant clone is one base away. V and J are TRBV7-7 and TRBJ2-1, with unresolved D. CDR1 and CDR2 (germline): SSHAT, FNYEAQ (reference sequence). This CDR3 region has 15 residues. Written as DNA, the CDR3 is TGTGCTGGCAGCTTAGGGCTTAGCTCCTACAATGAGCAGTTCTTC. Encoded protein: CAGSLGLSSYNEQFF.

The V and J genes are TRBV30 and TRBJ1-6, with 8 bases identical to TRBD1. Trimming removed 4 bases from V and 9 bases from J; junction bases left unmatched: 8. The CDR3 has 14 amino acids. Germline CDR1 is GTSNPN and CDR2 is SVGIG (reference sequence). The CDR3 is CAWTRETGASPLHF. The DNA for the CDR3 is TGTGCCTGGACCCGGGAGACAGGGGCTTCACCCCTCCACTTT.

Ten or more counts support this clonotype. The V and J genes are TRBV4-2 and TRBJ2-5; the match to TRBD2 covers 8 bases. V was pared by 5 bases and J by 4 bases, with 18 bases of the junction left unmatched. Germline loops: CDR1 LGHNA, CDR2 YNFKEQ. The CDR3 spans 18 residues. CDR3 in amino acids: CASSEGVLAGMNRETQYF. The CDR3 nucleotides read TGTGCCAGCAGCGAAGGGGTCCTAGCGGGCATGAATCGAGAGACCCAGTACTTC.

This clonotype was counted ten times or more. The chain is built from TRBV20-1 and TRBJ2-1, with TRBD2 identical over 14 bases. Per germline, CDR1 DFQATT and CDR2 SNEGSKA (reference sequence). The CDR3 sequence is 16 residues long. The V gene end was trimmed by 5 bases and the J gene end by 0 bases; junction bases not matched to a gene: 3. This chain's CDR3 is CSAPGTSGSSYNEQFF. CDR3 DNA: TGCAGTGCTCCCGGGACTAGCGGGAGCTCCTACAATGAGCAGTTCTTC.

This clonotype was observed at least ten times. CDR3: CASSSDPNAYNEQFF. As DNA, the CDR3 is TGTGCCAGCAGCTCAGACCCTAATGCCTACAATGAGCAGTTCTTC. This chain joins TRBV7-3 and TRBJ2-1; D unclear. The V and J ends lost 4 bases and 2 bases respectively, with 12 bases between them. The CDR3 runs 15 residues. CDR1 is SGHTA and CDR2 is FQGTGA in the germline V gene. Supplemented by reference TRBV7-3 and TRBJ2-1, the full variable domain reads GAGVSQTPSNKVTEKGKYVELRCDPISGHTALYWYRQSLGQGPEFLIYFQGTGAADDSGLPNDRFFAVRPEGSVSTLKIQRTERGDSAVYLCASSSDPNAYNEQFFGPGTRLTVL.

This clonotype was seen many times. V is TRBV20-1 and J is TRBJ2-5; TRBD1 aligns across 11 bases. This CDR3 region has 13 residues. Germline assignment: CDR1 DFQATT and CDR2 SNEGSKA (reference sequence). With V trimmed by 4 bases and J by 7 bases, 5 bases remained unmatched. The CDR3 loop reads CSATGTGGWTQYF. Written as DNA, the CDR3 is TGCAGTGCTACCGGGACAGGGGGGTGGACCCAGTACTTC.

Note on this clonotype: The CDR3 does not end in the conserved phenylalanine or tryptophan, so this is likely a read error. The limits of the CDR3 on the DNA are not certain, so only TCRdb's listed CDR3 is given. The genes are TRBV24-1 and TRBJ2-1; the table's D call, TRBD1, was not checked against the DNA. The CDR3 extends over 19 residues, inclusive of both ends. The germline gives CDR1 KGHDR, CDR2 SFDVKD. This chain's CDR3 is CATSDPTGTGASSYNEQLY.

As regards this clonotype: A read error is possible here, since a much larger clone lies one base away. The rearrangement links TRBV6-2 or TRBV6-3 to TRBJ1-1; the match to TRBD1 covers 7 bases. This CDR3 region has 14 residues. Germline CDR1 reads MNHEY; CDR2 reads SVGEGT. The junction had 3 bases not matched to a gene; V was cut back by 4 bases and J by 1 base. As DNA, the CDR3 is TGTGCCAGCAGTTTCACAGGGGAGAACACTGAAGCTTTCTTT. It encodes CASSFTGENTEAFF.

This clonotype was detected ten times or more. The V and J genes are TRBV14 and TRBJ1-2; D might be TRBD1 (5 bases). The CDR3 consists of 14 residues. Between the trimmed V and J ends, which lost 0 bases and 2 bases, there was a span of 7 bases. Germline values: CDR1 SGHDN, CDR2 FVKESK. CDR3 DNA: TGTGCCAGCAGCCAAGACAGGGCCAACTATGGCTACACCTTC. The encoded protein is CASSQDRANYGYTF.

Points on this clonotype: A far larger clone is one nucleotide away, so this likely arose from a read error. The chain has TRBV7-2 and TRBJ2-1; D gene unclear. The CDR3 has 15 amino acids. Germline CDR1 and CDR2: SGHTA and FQGNSA. For the CDR3, the DNA is TGTGCCAGCAGCTTAAGGCTGTCGAGGTACAATGAGCTGTTCTTC. Translation gives CASSLRLSRYNELFF.

This clonotype was counted many times. The chain links TRBV20-1 to TRBJ1-1, with TRBD1 as a possible D gene (5 bases). Germline-derived CDR1 and CDR2 are DFQATT and SNEGSKA (reference sequence). CDR3 size: 11 residues. Trimming removed 0 bases at V and 8 bases at J, with 7 bases between. The CDR3 spells CSARDNREAFF. As DNA, the CDR3 is TGCAGTGCTAGAGATAACAGGGAAGCTTTCTTT.

About this clonotype: This may be a read error, as it is one base from a much larger clone. The rearrangement uses TRBV28 and TRBJ1-1; D might be TRBD1 (5 bases). The V end lost 5 bases, the J end lost 2 bases, and 9 bases lay between the germline ends. There are 13 residues in the CDR3. Germline V CDR1 and CDR2: MDHEN, SYDVKM. DNA for the CDR3: TGTGCCAGCAGTCCCAGGGATAACACTGAAGCTTTCTTT. Its protein is CASSPRDNTEAFF.

This clonotype came up many times. The chain carries TRBV6-2 or TRBV6-3 and TRBJ1-5; 8 bases fit TRBD1. J lost 1 base, V lost 3 bases, and 2 bases had no gene match. This CDR3 contains 15 residues. Germline-derived CDR1 and CDR2 are MNHEY and SVGEGT. For the CDR3, the DNA is TGTGCCAGCAGTTATAGGACAGGGAGCAATCAGCCCCAGCATTTT. The encoded protein is CASSYRTGSNQPQHF.

The table lists this clonotype with many counts. This chain joins TRBV9 and TRBJ2-3, with D unclear. Germline CDR1 reads SGDLS; CDR2 reads YYNGEE. The CDR3 is 17 residues long. Trimming took off 3 bases at V and 0 bases at J, with 17 bases between the two ends. CDR3 region: CASSEGLGWYSTDTQYF. DNA of the CDR3: TGTGCCAGCAGCGAGGGCCTAGGGTGGTACAGCACAGATACGCAGTATTTT.

The sample holds many counts of this clonotype. The genes are TRBV20-1 and TRBJ2-2; 8 nucleotides line up with TRBD1. The CDR3 sequence is 14 residues long. V was pared by 2 bases and J by 4 bases, with 3 bases of the junction left unmatched. Germline CDR1 reads DFQATT; CDR2 reads SNEGSKA (reference sequence). This CDR3 is CSARQQGATGELFF. DNA for the CDR3: TGCAGTGCTAGACAGCAGGGGGCCACCGGGGAGCTGTTTTTT.